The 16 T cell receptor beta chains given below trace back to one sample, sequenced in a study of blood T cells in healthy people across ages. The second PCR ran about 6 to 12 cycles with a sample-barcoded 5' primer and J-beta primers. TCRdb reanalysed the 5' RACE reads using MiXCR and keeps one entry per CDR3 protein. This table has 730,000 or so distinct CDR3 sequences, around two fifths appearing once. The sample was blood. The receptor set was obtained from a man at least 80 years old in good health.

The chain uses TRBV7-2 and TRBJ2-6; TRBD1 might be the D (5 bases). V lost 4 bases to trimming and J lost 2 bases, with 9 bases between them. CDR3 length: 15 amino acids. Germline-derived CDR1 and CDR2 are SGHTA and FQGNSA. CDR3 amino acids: CASSSPRAGANVLTF. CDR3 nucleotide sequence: TGTGCCAGCAGCTCCCCCAGGGCTGGGGCCAACGTCCTGACTTTC.

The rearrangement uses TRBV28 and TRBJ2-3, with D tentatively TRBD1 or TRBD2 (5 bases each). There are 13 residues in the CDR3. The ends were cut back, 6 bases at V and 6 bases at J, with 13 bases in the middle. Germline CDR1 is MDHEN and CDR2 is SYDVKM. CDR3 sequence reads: CASSLEGLDTQYF. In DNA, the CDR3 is TGTGCCAGCAGCCTAGAGGGGTTGGATACGCAGTATTTT.

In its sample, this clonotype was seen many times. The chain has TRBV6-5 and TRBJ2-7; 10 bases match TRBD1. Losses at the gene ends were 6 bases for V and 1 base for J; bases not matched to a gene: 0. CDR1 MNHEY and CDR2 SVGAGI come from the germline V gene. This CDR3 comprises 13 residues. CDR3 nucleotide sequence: TGTGCCAGCAGGGGACAGGGGTCCTACGAGCAGTACTTC. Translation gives CASRGQGSYEQYF.

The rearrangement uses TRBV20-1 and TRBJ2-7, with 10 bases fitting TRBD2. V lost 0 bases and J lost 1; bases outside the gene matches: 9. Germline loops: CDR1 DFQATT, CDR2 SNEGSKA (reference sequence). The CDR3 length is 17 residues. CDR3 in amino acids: CSARDRSLAGESYEQYF. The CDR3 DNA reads TGCAGTGCTAGAGATCGCAGCCTAGCGGGGGAGTCCTACGAGCAGTACTTC.

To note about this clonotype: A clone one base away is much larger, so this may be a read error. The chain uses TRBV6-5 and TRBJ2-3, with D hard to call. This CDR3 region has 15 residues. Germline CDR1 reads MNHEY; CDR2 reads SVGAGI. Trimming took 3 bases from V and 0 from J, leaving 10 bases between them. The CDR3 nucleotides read TGTGCCAGCAGTTATAACGGAGCCAGCACAGATACGCAGTATTTT. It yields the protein CASSYNGASTDTQYF.

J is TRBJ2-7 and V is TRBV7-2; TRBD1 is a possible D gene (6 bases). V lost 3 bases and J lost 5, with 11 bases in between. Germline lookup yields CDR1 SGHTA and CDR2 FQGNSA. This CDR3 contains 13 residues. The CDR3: CASSFVRGHEQYF. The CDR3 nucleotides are TGTGCCAGCAGCTTTGTCAGGGGCCACGAGCAGTACTTC.

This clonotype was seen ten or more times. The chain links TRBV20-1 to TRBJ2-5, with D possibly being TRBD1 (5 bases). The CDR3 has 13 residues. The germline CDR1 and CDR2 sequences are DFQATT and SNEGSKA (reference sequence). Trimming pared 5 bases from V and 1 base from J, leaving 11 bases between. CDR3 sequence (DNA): TGCAGTGCTCAGGACACTATCCAAGAGACCCAGTACTTC. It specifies CSAQDTIQETQYF.

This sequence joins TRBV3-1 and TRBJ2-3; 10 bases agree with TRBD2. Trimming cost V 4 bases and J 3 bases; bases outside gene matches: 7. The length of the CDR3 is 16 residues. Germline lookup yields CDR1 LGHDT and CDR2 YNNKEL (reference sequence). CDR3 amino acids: CASSRDSGGKTDTQYF. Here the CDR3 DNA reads TGTGCCAGCAGCCGAGATAGCGGGGGGAAAACAGATACGCAGTATTTT.

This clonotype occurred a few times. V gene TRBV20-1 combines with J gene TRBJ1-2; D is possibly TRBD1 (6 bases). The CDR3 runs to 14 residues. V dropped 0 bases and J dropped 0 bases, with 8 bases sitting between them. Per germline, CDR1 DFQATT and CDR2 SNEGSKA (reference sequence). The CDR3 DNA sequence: TGCAGTGCTAGAGATTCAGGGGCTAACTATGGCTACACCTTC. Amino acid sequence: CSARDSGANYGYTF.

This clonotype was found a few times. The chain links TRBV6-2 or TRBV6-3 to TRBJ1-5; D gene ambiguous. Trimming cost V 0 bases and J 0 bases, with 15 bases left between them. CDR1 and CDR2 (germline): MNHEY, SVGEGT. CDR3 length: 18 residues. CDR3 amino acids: CASSYSPAQEYSNQPQHF. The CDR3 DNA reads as TGTGCCAGCAGTTACTCCCCCGCGCAAGAGTATAGCAATCAGCCCCAGCATTTT.

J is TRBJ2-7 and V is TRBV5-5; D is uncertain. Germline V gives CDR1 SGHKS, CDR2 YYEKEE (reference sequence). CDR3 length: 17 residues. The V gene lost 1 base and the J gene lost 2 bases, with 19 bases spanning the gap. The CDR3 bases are TGTGCCAGCAGCTTGCAACCTGGACCCCCAGACACCTACGAGCAGTACTTC. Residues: CASSLQPGPPDTYEQYF.

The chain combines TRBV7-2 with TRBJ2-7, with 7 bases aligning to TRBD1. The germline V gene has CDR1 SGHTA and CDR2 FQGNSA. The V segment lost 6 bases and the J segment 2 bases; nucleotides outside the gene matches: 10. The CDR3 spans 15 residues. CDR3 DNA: TGTGCCAGCAGGGGCCGGACAGGTGTAACCTACGAGCAGTACTTC. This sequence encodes CASRGRTGVTYEQYF.

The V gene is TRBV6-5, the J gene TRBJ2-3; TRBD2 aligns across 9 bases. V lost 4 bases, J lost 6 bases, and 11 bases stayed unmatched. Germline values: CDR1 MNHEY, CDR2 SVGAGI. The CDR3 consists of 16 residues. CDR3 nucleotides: TGTGCCAGCAGTTCCTCGACTAGCGGAAGGGGCGATACGCAGTATTTT. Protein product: CASSSSTSGRGDTQYF.

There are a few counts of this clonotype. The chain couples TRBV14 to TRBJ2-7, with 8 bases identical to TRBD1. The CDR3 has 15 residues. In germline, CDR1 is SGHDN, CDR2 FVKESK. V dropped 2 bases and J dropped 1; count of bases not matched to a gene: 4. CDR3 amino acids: CASSQRQGISYEQYF. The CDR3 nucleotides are TGTGCCAGCAGCCAACGACAGGGGATTTCCTACGAGCAGTACTTC.

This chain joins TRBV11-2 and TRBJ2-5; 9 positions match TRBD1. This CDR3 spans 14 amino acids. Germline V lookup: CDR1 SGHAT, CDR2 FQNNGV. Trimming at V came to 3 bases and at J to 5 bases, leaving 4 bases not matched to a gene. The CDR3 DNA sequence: TGTGCCAGCAGCTTCGACAGGGGGAGGGAGACCCAGTACTTC. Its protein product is CASSFDRGRETQYF. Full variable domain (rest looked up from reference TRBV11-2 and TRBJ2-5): EAGVAQSPRYKIIEKRQSVAFWCNPISGHATLYWYQQILGQGPKLLIQFQNNGVVDDSQLPKDRFSAERLKGVDSTLKIQPAKLEDSAVYLCASSFDRGRETQYFGPGTRLLVL.

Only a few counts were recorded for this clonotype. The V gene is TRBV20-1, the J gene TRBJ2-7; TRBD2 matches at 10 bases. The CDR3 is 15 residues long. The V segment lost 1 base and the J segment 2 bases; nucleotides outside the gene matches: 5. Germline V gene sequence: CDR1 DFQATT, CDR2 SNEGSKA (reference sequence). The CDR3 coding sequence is TGCAGTGCTAGAGGGGGGACTAGCGACCCCTACGAGCAGTACTTC. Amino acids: CSARGGTSDPYEQYF.